The present entry profiles one T cell receptor (beta chain) with its context. The data originate from a study of blood T cell repertoires in COVID-19. Across the whole study: T cells, B-cell-depleted T cells, or PBMCs provided the cDNA or gDNA that served as material.

The method was immunoSEQ multiplex PCR; TCRdb's version includes in-frame clones alone and lacks a portion of them. The profile shows around 250,000 clones, 85% to 90% of them singletons. Cohorts were determined from participant-reported clinical history. V shed 3 bases and J shed 0 bases, with 12 bases lying between them. This CDR3 has 15 amino acids. Germline V CDR1 and CDR2: SGHRS, YFSETQ. This clonotype originated in a man aged 50 to 59 who had been exposed to COVID-19. Sample: PBMCs or T cells enriched from blood (not recorded which). The chain carries TRBV5-1 and TRBJ1-1, with a weak D call TRBD1 (6 bases). The CDR3 sequence: CASSSQQGMNTEAFF. In DNA, the CDR3 is TGCGCCAGCAGCTCCCAACAGGGTATGAACACTGAAGCTTTCTTT.